These 11 T cell receptor beta chains were sequenced from one sample in a study of a mutant IDH1 vaccine in newly diagnosed glioma. Measured with immunoSEQ multiplex PCR; TCRdb has only the in-frame clones, and not every one. The top ten hold around 5.5% of the sample, which has some 120,000 clones, about 80% seen once. Time point described: week 11, during vaccination. Vaccinated patients received 300 ug of mutant IDH1 20-mer peptide per dose, with topical imiquimod. These receptors are not linked to any known antigen. Sequenced here: PBMCs, sampled from a glioma patient whose treatment included an IDH1 peptide vaccine. All receptors derive from a man aged 35-49 years with glioma.

The CDR3 DNA sequence: TGTGCCAGCAGTGATGCCCTCAAAGAACCCCTCCACTTT. Its translation: CASSDALKEPLHF. This chain joins TRBV6-1 and TRBJ1-6, with unresolved D. Germline V gene lookup returns CDR1 MNHNS and CDR2 SASEGT. V was shortened by 3 bases and J by 12 bases, with 12 bases between the two germline ends. The CDR3 extends over 13 amino acids.

The chain couples TRBV25-1 to TRBJ2-4, with TRBD1 identical over 9 bases. There are 15 residues in the CDR3. Germline CDR1 and CDR2: MGHDK and SYGVNS. The junction had 6 bases not matched to a gene; V was cut back by 6 bases and J by 3 bases. CDR3 residues: CASSPTGGDKNIQYF. The DNA for the CDR3 is TGTGCCAGCAGCCCAACAGGGGGCGACAAAAACATTCAGTACTTC.

A remark on this clone: No conserved phenylalanine or tryptophan ends this CDR3, so it is likely a read error. Because the CDR3's place on the DNA is in doubt, the DNA is left out and the CDR3 is given as listed by TCRdb. The chain couples TRBV5-1 to TRBJ1-6; TRBD1 is taken as the D call from the table, unchecked against the DNA. Germline V lookup: CDR1 SGHRS, CDR2 YFSETQ. The CDR3 length is 12 residues, termini included. This CDR3 reads CASSFPGTAARG.

The gene calls are TRBV15 and TRBJ1-1, with unresolved D. The germline CDR1 and CDR2 sequences are LNHNV and YYDKDF (reference sequence). The CDR3 has 15 amino acids. V was trimmed by 0 bases and J by 2 bases, leaving 10 bases between them. The CDR3 DNA is TGTGCCACCAGCAGAGATCCCAGGAGTAACACTGAAGCTTTCTTT. Translated: CATSRDPRSNTEAFF.

This clone was recorded a few times. The chain has TRBV7-2 and TRBJ2-2; D might be TRBD1 (7 bases). Between the trimmed V and J ends, which lost 7 bases and 7 bases, there was a span of 16 bases. CDR3 size: 14 residues. Germline-derived CDR1 and CDR2 are SGHTA and FQGNSA. The CDR3 is CASTRTGGGGELFF. For the CDR3, the DNA is TGTGCCAGCACCCGGACAGGAGGGGGCGGGGAGCTGTTTTTT.

V is TRBV7-6 and J is TRBJ1-3, with D tentatively TRBD1 (6 bases). The CDR3 is made up of 16 amino acids. Germline-derived CDR1 and CDR2 are SGHVS and FNYEAQ. V was cut by 2 bases and J by 2 bases, with 13 bases left in between. The CDR3 sequence: CASSLTTGSPGNTIYF. The CDR3 DNA follows: TGTGCCAGCAGCTTAACGACAGGTTCCCCTGGAAACACCATATATTTT.

This chain links TRBV6-5 with TRBJ2-5; 12 bases agree with TRBD2. Germline V lookup: CDR1 MNHEY, CDR2 SVGAGI. V lost 6 bases, J lost 0 bases, and 2 bases stayed unmatched. The CDR3 has 15 amino acids. The CDR3 DNA reads TGTGCCAGCAGCCGGACTAGCGGGGACCAAGAGACCCAGTACTTC. Translated, it gives CASSRTSGDQETQYF.

This clone was seen once. The V gene is TRBV7-2, the J gene TRBJ2-3; 12 bases map to TRBD2. This CDR3 has 15 residues. With V trimmed by 1 base and J by 9 bases, 5 bases remained unmatched. The germline V gene has CDR1 SGHTA and CDR2 FQGNSA. The CDR3 here is CASSLGRLAGETQYF. The CDR3 region has the DNA TGTGCCAGCAGCTTAGGCCGACTAGCGGGGGAAACGCAGTATTTT.

The chain links TRBV15 to TRBJ2-5, with a tentative D call TRBD2 (5 bases). The CDR3 consists of 15 residues. V lost 0 bases, J lost 5 bases, and 13 bases lay in between. Germline V gene lookup returns CDR1 LNHNV and CDR2 YYDKDF (reference sequence). This CDR3 reads CATSRDLSGTETQYF. The CDR3 DNA reads TGTGCCACCAGCAGAGATCTCAGCGGAACTGAGACCCAGTACTTC.

This rearrangement joins TRBV7-2 to TRBJ1-2; 9 nucleotides line up with TRBD1. J was trimmed by 5 bases and V by 5 bases; bases with no gene match: 9. This CDR3 is built from 15 residues. The germline V gene encodes CDR1 SGHTA and CDR2 FQGNSA. The DNA for the CDR3 is TGTGCCAGCAGCCCCCGACAGGGGGGGTTATATGGCTACACCTTC. Protein sequence: CASSPRQGGLYGYTF.

The J gene is TRBJ2-7, the V gene TRBV2, with D possibly being TRBD2 (5 bases). The V and J ends lost 4 bases and 6 bases respectively, with 16 bases between them. CDR1 is SNHLY and CDR2 is FYNNEI in the germline V gene. The CDR3 runs to 14 residues. CDR3 sequence (DNA): TGTGCCAGCAGTGTCTTCGCGGAGGTAGTCGAGCAGTACTTC. It codes for CASSVFAEVVEQYF. The full variable domain, in which reference TRBV2 and TRBJ2-7 provide the parts outside the CDR3, is EPEVTQTPSHQVTQMGQEVILRCVPISNHLYFYWYRQILGQKVEFLVSFYNNEISEKSEIFDDQFSVERPDGSNFTLKIRSTKLEDSAMYFCASSVFAEVVEQYFGPGTRLTVT.